The 5 T cell receptor beta chains below come from one sample, sequenced in a study of cytomegalovirus exposure and HLA in healthy donors. The PCR ran on 60 Vbeta and 13 Jbeta primers. Assay used: immunoSEQ multiplex PCR; TCRdb lists only in-frame clones, some missing. This sample's table has about 41,000 clones. Material: PBMCs. The receptors come from a man aged 25 to 40 in good health and CMV-seronegative.

The chain uses TRBV6-5 and TRBJ1-1; 8 bases agree with TRBD1. With V trimmed by 5 bases and J by 10 bases, 9 bases remained unmatched. The CDR3 has 13 residues. Germline assignment: CDR1 MNHEY and CDR2 SVGAGI. Here the CDR3 DNA reads TGTGCCAGCAGTCAAGCAGGGGGCGACCGAGCTTTCTTT. Its protein is CASSQAGGDRAFF.

The chain carries TRBV4-1 and TRBJ2-5, with 7 bases that match TRBD1. With 1 base clipped from V and 2 bases from J, the junction kept 4 bases outside the gene matches. The germline V gene has CDR1 MGHRA and CDR2 YSYEKL. The CDR3 sequence is 15 residues long. The CDR3: CASSQGTGIQETQYF. The CDR3 nucleotides are TGCGCCAGCAGCCAAGGGACAGGTATTCAAGAGACCCAGTACTTC.

The chain is built from TRBV19 and TRBJ1-6; TRBD1 agrees at 10 bases. J lost 4 bases, V lost 4 bases, and 13 bases had no gene match. The CDR3 is 19 residues long. Germline-derived CDR1 and CDR2 are LNHDA and SQIVND (reference sequence). Here the CDR3 reads CASSSSGQGTRSYNSPLHF. CDR3 sequence (DNA): TGTGCCAGTAGTAGCTCGGGACAGGGGACTCGATCATATAATTCACCCCTCCACTTT.

The chain links TRBV5-1 to TRBJ2-1; TRBD2 matches 9 bases. CDR1 is SGHRS, CDR2 YFSETQ, per germline. CDR3 size: 16 residues. With 4 bases clipped from V and 3 bases from J, the junction kept 8 bases outside the gene matches. The CDR3: CASSENGLANYNEQFF. The DNA for the CDR3 is TGCGCCAGCAGCGAAAATGGACTAGCGAACTACAATGAGCAGTTCTTC. The full variable domain, completed using reference TRBV5-1 and TRBJ2-1, is KAGVTQTPRYLIKTRGQQVTLSCSPISGHRSVSWYQQTPGQGLQFLFEYFSETQRNKGNFPGRFSGRQFSNSRSEMNVSTLELGDSALYLCASSENGLANYNEQFFGPGTRLTVL.

V gene TRBV7-9 combines with J gene TRBJ2-7, with D perhaps TRBD2 (7 bases). Trimming stripped 1 base from V and 4 bases from J, with 11 bases between. The CDR3 is 14 amino acids. Germline-derived CDR1 and CDR2 are SEHNR and FQNEAQ (reference sequence). Written as DNA, the CDR3 is TGTGCCAGCAGCTTAGGGGGGGGGCAGTACGAGCAGTACTTC. This sequence encodes CASSLGGGQYEQYF.